The TCR beta chain under discussion was sequenced for a study of T cell responses to AZD1222 COVID-19 vaccine. Clones were sequenced by immunoSEQ multiplex PCR, and TCRdb holds only the in-frame ones, with some missing. Altogether 170,000 or so clones are present, roughly 88% being singletons, with the ten largest covering roughly 10%. In regard to this clone: Antigen unknown.

Study-level points and caveats: The donors showed a predominance of white British ancestry and of females, with possible underestimation of clonal diversity.

Second-dose schedules of about 4 or about 12 weeks were combined. The receptor was derived from an adult who received the AZD1222 COVID-19 vaccine. The material sequenced was peripheral blood, taken 28 days after the second AZD1222 dose.

Here the CDR3 reads CASSVGTGLMNTEAFF. CDR3 DNA sequence: TGTGCCAGCAGCGTTGGGACAGGGTTAATGAACACTGAAGCTTTCTTT. The V and J genes are TRBV9 and TRBJ1-1; 9 bases agree with TRBD1. CDR1 SGDLS and CDR2 YYNGEE come from the germline V gene. The CDR3 covers 16 residues. The J segment lost 0 bases and the V segment lost 2 bases, leaving 5 bases of the junction unmatched.